The 28 T cell receptor beta chains presented below share a single source sample, sequenced in a study of T cell responses to AZD1222 COVID-19 vaccine. Using immunoSEQ multiplex PCR, the repertoire was profiled, and TCRdb retains in-frame clones only, with some absent. The sample shows approximately 190,000 clones, 85% to 95% of them seen only once. The sequencing used peripheral blood, collected on day 0 of AZD1222 vaccination. The receptors stem from an adult in good health.

The chain recombines TRBV28 with TRBJ1-6; weak D call: TRBD1 (6 bases). The V gene lost 7 bases and the J gene lost 12 bases, with 13 bases spanning the gap. The CDR3 runs 12 residues. The germline CDR1 and CDR2 sequences are MDHEN and SYDVKM. The CDR3 is CASTYGGLPLHF. The CDR3, as DNA: TGTGCCAGCACTTATGGGGGGCTACCCCTCCACTTT.

This clone was recorded a few times. The gene calls are TRBV29-1 and TRBJ1-6; unclear D gene. V lost 6 bases and J lost 7, with 16 bases in between. Germline values: CDR1 SQVTM, CDR2 ANQGSEA. The CDR3 consists of 14 residues. The CDR3 sequence: CSVGFGEGNSPLHF. The CDR3 DNA is TGCAGCGTCGGGTTTGGGGAGGGCAATTCACCCCTCCACTTT.

In this sample, this clone turned up once. The chain is built from TRBV5-8 and TRBJ1-1; D gene unclear. CDR3 length: 14 amino acids. Trimming removed 0 bases from V and 1 base from J, with 7 bases in between. Germline V lookup: CDR1 SGHTS, CDR2 YDEGEE. The CDR3 nucleotides read TGTGCCAGCAGCTTGGCTCGCGGGAACACTGAAGCTTTCTTT. It yields the protein CASSLARGNTEAFF.

The chain combines TRBV5-5 with TRBJ2-5; TRBD2 agrees at 7 bases. The V and J ends lost 1 base and 4 bases, in that order; junction bases with no gene match: 4. CDR1 is SGHKS, CDR2 YYEKEE, per germline (reference sequence). The CDR3 consists of 14 residues. DNA of the CDR3: TGTGCCAGCAGCTTGAACTGGGGGGGAGAGACCCAGTACTTC. Translation: CASSLNWGGETQYF.

This chain joins TRBV21-1 and TRBJ1-3. TRBV21-1 is a known pseudogene. The CDR3 spans 15 residues. CDR3 coding DNA: TGTGCCAGCAGCAAGGGGGGGGTCTCTGGAAACACCATATATTTT. Amino acid sequence: CASSKGGVSGNTIYF.

This chain connects TRBV4-1 to TRBJ2-7, with 7 bases fitting TRBD1. Germline CDR1 is MGHRA and CDR2 is YSYEKL. There are 16 residues in the CDR3. V was pared by 1 base and J by 2 bases, with 8 bases of the junction left unmatched. CDR3 protein: CASSQGPDRVTYEQYF. The CDR3 nucleotides are TGCGCCAGCAGCCAAGGACCCGACAGGGTAACCTACGAGCAGTACTTC.

This clone was counted a single time. The chain couples TRBV6-5 to TRBJ1-1; tentative D call: TRBD1 (5 bases). The length of the CDR3 is 13 residues. Trimming left V 4 bases short and J 5 bases short, with 11 bases between. Germline lookup yields CDR1 MNHEY and CDR2 SVGAGI. CDR3 in amino acids: CASSLQAATEAFF. In DNA form, the CDR3 reads TGTGCCAGCAGTTTACAGGCGGCGACTGAAGCTTTCTTT.

This chain connects TRBV4-1 to TRBJ1-5, with TRBD1 identical over 7 bases. The length of the CDR3 is 16 residues. Trimming removed 4 bases from V and 5 bases from J; junction bases left unmatched: 11. Germline CDR1 reads MGHRA; CDR2 reads YSYEKL. CDR3 coding DNA: TGCGCCAGCAGCCCCCAACCGGGACAGCAGTATCAGCCCCAGCATTTT. Its protein is CASSPQPGQQYQPQHF.

The J gene is TRBJ2-7, the V gene TRBV6-5, with 11 bases aligning to TRBD1. Germline V gene data show CDR1 as MNHEY and CDR2 as SVGAGI. The CDR3 sequence is 15 residues long. The trim removed 2 bases at V and 3 bases at J, leaving 3 bases unmatched. The CDR3: CASSYHGTGGYEQYF. The CDR3 coding sequence is TGTGCCAGCAGTTACCACGGGACAGGGGGCTACGAGCAGTACTTC.

This clone has more than one count but fewer than ten. The chain links TRBV3-1 (or the pseudogene TRBV3-2) to TRBJ1-5, with D possibly TRBD1 on 5 matching bases. CDR1 and CDR2 (germline): LGHDT, YNNKEL (reference sequence). V was clipped by 4 bases and J by 5 bases, with 9 bases between them. The CDR3 is 13 residues long. The CDR3 DNA is TGTGCCAGCAGCCGACAGCACGATCAGCCCCAGCATTTT. Protein: CASSRQHDQPQHF.

The V gene is TRBV2, the J gene TRBJ2-1, with D possibly matching TRBD2 (6 bases). The V and J ends lost 2 bases and 7 bases respectively, with 15 bases between them. Germline CDR1 SNHLY, CDR2 FYNNEI. CDR3 length equals 15 residues. This CDR3 reads CASSENRGTWNEQFF. DNA for the CDR3: TGTGCCAGCAGTGAAAACCGCGGGACCTGGAATGAGCAGTTCTTC.

Only one count was recorded for this clone. The chain carries TRBV19 and TRBJ2-1; 7 bases map to TRBD1. Germline V gene data show CDR1 as LNHDA and CDR2 as SQIVND (reference sequence). V lost 3 bases to trimming and J lost 5 bases; unmatched junction nucleotides: 4. The CDR3 covers 14 residues. The CDR3 protein is CASSIGGQNNEQFF. CDR3 nucleotides: TGTGCCAGTAGTATTGGGGGACAGAACAATGAGCAGTTCTTC.

The genes are TRBV16 and TRBJ1-1, with TRBD1 as a possible D gene (5 bases). In germline, CDR1 is KGHSY, CDR2 FQNENV. The CDR3 length is 14 residues. With 4 bases removed from V and 5 bases from J, the gap between germline ends came to 14 bases. The CDR3 region has the DNA TGTGCCAGCAGCCGAGGGACTGCGGGGACTGAAGCTTTCTTT. This translates into CASSRGTAGTEAFF.

Concerning this clone: Its ends do not fully match the called genes, so a read error is possible. The rearrangement joins TRBV5-4 to TRBJ1-1; unclear D gene. The CDR3 extends over 11 amino acids. The germline V gene encodes CDR1 SGHNT and CDR2 YYREEE (reference sequence). The CDR3 nucleotides are TGTGCCAGCAACTTGAACACTGAAGCTTTCTTT. Translated, it gives CASNLNTEAFF.

The gene calls are TRBV24-1 and TRBJ2-5, with 8 bases matching TRBD1. The CDR3 is 16 amino acids. V gave up 4 bases and J gave up 7 bases; unmatched junction bases: 13. Germline CDR1 and CDR2: KGHDR and SFDVKD. CDR3 residues: CATSDSGQGRYLTQYF. The CDR3 nucleotides are TGTGCCACCAGTGACTCAGGACAGGGCCGGTACCTGACCCAGTACTTC.

The J gene is TRBJ1-2, the V gene TRBV19, with D tentatively TRBD1 (6 bases). Germline V gene lookup returns CDR1 LNHDA and CDR2 SQIVND (reference sequence). The CDR3 spans 14 residues. Deletions cut 3 bases from V and 4 bases from J, with 12 bases between. The CDR3 DNA reads TGTGCCAGTAGTATCCCCAGGGGAGGCTATGGCTACACCTTC. Its protein is CASSIPRGGYGYTF.

This chain connects TRBV18 to TRBJ1-1, with D possibly TRBD1 on 5 matching bases. Deletions cut 5 bases from V and 5 bases from J, with 12 bases between. The CDR3 loop spans 13 amino acids. Germline loops: CDR1 KGHSH, CDR2 LQKENI. CDR3 in amino acids: CASSSGPKTEAFF. The CDR3 bases are TGTGCCAGCTCATCGGGACCCAAGACTGAAGCTTTCTTT. The variable domain in full, with the rest retrieved from reference TRBV18 and TRBJ1-1, is NAGVMQNPRHLVRRRGQEARLRCSPMKGHSHVYWYRQLPEEGLKFMVYLQKENIIDESGMPKERFSAEFPKEGPSILRIQQVVRGDSAAYFCASSSGPKTEAFFGQGTRLTVV.

The CDR3 here is CAWSAGQGWSYF. CDR3 DNA sequence: TGTGCCTGGAGTGCTGGACAGGGATGGAGCTACTTC. This chain connects TRBV30 to TRBJ2-5; 8 nucleotides align to TRBD1. The CDR3 length is 12 residues. Trimming removed 1 base from V and 14 bases from J; junction bases left unmatched: 9. Germline lookup yields CDR1 GTSNPN and CDR2 SVGIG (reference sequence).

The chain carries TRBV9 and TRBJ2-5; TRBD2 might be the D (6 bases). With 0 bases removed from V and 7 bases from J, the gap between germline ends came to 16 bases. This CDR3 spans 15 amino acids. Germline CDR1 reads SGDLS; CDR2 reads YYNGEE. CDR3: CASSVVDSPGGTQYF. The DNA for the CDR3 is TGTGCCAGCAGCGTAGTGGATAGCCCCGGGGGGACCCAGTACTTC.

The chain links TRBV5-4 to TRBJ2-3; 12 nucleotides agree with TRBD2. V gave up 5 bases and J gave up 6 bases; unmatched junction bases: 10. The length of the CDR3 is 16 residues. Looked up from germline, CDR1 is SGHNT and CDR2 is YYREEE (reference sequence). CDR3 sequence reads: CASRRPSGGAGDTQYF. The CDR3 nucleotides read TGTGCCAGCAGGCGACCTAGCGGGGGGGCCGGGGATACGCAGTATTTT.

The gene calls are TRBV4-1 and TRBJ2-7; TRBD2 matches 14 bases. Losses at the gene ends were 1 base for V and 6 bases for J; bases not matched to a gene: 5. CDR1 MGHRA and CDR2 YSYEKL come from the germline V gene. This CDR3 contains 16 residues. Here the CDR3 DNA reads TGCGCCAGCAGCCAAGGGACTAGCGGGGGGATTTTCGAGCAGTACTTC. Amino acid sequence: CASSQGTSGGIFEQYF.

A single count supports this clone. This same CDR3 is encoded by further DNA sequences in the sample. This chain uses TRBV12-3 or TRBV12-4 with TRBJ1-1, with a weak D call TRBD1 (5 bases). This CDR3 has 13 residues. V was trimmed by 3 bases and J by 1 base, leaving 6 bases between them. This CDR3 reads CASSFGGNTEAFF. For the CDR3, the DNA is TGTGCCAGCAGTTTTGGGGGGAACACTGAAGCTTTCTTT.

The chain couples TRBV7-2 to TRBJ1-2; no clear D gene. The CDR3 has 12 residues. Trimming pared 5 bases from V and 7 bases from J, leaving 11 bases between. Germline V lookup: CDR1 SGHTA, CDR2 FQGNSA. CDR3 in DNA: TGTGCCAGCAGCCCCCTAGGTCGTGGCTACACCTTC. Translating it yields CASSPLGRGYTF.

The chain uses TRBV5-1 and TRBJ2-1; D is unresolved. This CDR3 region has 16 residues. Germline loops: CDR1 SGHRS, CDR2 YFSETQ. Trimming took 0 bases from V and 7 from J, leaving 17 bases between them. For the CDR3, the DNA is TGCGCCAGCAGCTTGGGGGCTAGTCCAAAGCATAATGAGCAGTTCTTC. It encodes CASSLGASPKHNEQFF.

V and J are TRBV6-6 and TRBJ2-5; D ambiguous. V was clipped by 3 bases and J by 2 bases, with 10 bases between them. This CDR3 comprises 14 residues. Germline assignment: CDR1 MNHNY and CDR2 SVGAGI (reference sequence). The CDR3 spells CASSYLERQETQYF. The CDR3 DNA follows: TGTGCCAGCAGTTATCTCGAAAGACAAGAGACCCAGTACTTC.

The CDR3 nucleotides are TGTGCCAGCAGCTTAGAGGGCATTCCCGGCTATGGCTACACCTTC. This translates into CASSLEGIPGYGYTF. This chain joins TRBV11-2 and TRBJ1-2; D is undetermined. CDR1 and CDR2 from the germline V gene are SGHAT and FQNNGV. Trimming removed 0 bases at V and 4 bases at J, with 12 bases between. The CDR3 loop spans 15 amino acids.

The rearrangement uses TRBV6-5 and TRBJ1-5; D uncertain. The V gene lost 6 bases and the J gene lost 3 bases, with 15 bases spanning the gap. Germline V gene sequence: CDR1 MNHEY, CDR2 SVGAGI. The CDR3 totals 15 residues. Written as DNA, the CDR3 is TGTGCCAGCAGACCCGGGCCCTCCGCCAATCAGCCCCAGCATTTT. The encoded protein is CASRPGPSANQPQHF.

The genes are TRBV4-3 and TRBJ1-2, with a weak D call TRBD1 (5 bases). The V gene's germline CDR1 is LGHNA and CDR2 YSLEER. V was clipped by 1 base and J by 4 bases, with 13 bases between them. The CDR3 sequence is 15 residues long. CDR3 bases: TGCGCCAGCAGCCAAGGCCTGGGGGGGTTCTATGGCTACACCTTC. Translated: CASSQGLGGFYGYTF.